The following is a T cell receptor (beta chain) sequence with its context. As handled by the study authors: Nucleated cell number was recorded as an estimate derived from reference gene primer amplification. The assay was immunoSEQ multiplex PCR, and TCRdb's table has in-frame clones only and misses some. The V and J calls and clone size were taken over from that table, and D and trimming were inferred from the DNA. This sample yields a few hundred thousand clones, of which around 80% are seen a single time; roughly 13% belongs to the top ten. These data come from a study of blood T cell repertoires in COVID-19. About the research overall: Samples of COVID-19 (acute and convalescent) were obtained from the United States, Italy and Spain.

The CDR3 runs 15 residues. The germline V and J ends were trimmed by 1 base and 4 bases, with 14 bases remaining between them. Germline CDR1 is MNHNS and CDR2 is SASEGT. The specimen sequenced was peripheral blood. The chain employs TRBV6-1 and TRBJ2-7, with D perhaps matching TRBD2 (6 bases). This TCR came from a human donor in a cohort sampled during active COVID-19. CDR3 sequence reads: CASSEGLGGKYEQYF. The CDR3 nucleotides are TGTGCCAGCAGTGAAGGTCTAGGCGGGAAATACGAGCAGTACTTC.